One T cell receptor (beta chain) is described in this entry. This sample was included in a study of cytomegalovirus exposure and HLA in healthy donors. Trimming removed 1 base from V and 6 bases from J; junction bases left unmatched: 5. The CDR3 runs to 14 residues. CDR1 is MGHRA, CDR2 YSYEKL, per germline. TCRdb's copy holds only in-frame clones and misses some; the assay was immunoSEQ multiplex PCR. This repertoire shows more than 150,000 clones, around 90% found once; its top ten account for 2.5% to 3.5%. V is TRBV4-1 and J is TRBJ2-7, with 8 bases aligning to TRBD2. Sequenced input: PBMCs. The source of this sequence is a man aged 18 to 35 in good health and CMV-seronegative. Here the CDR3 reads CASSQGAGVREQYF. The CDR3 coding sequence is TGCGCCAGCAGCCAAGGAGCGGGAGTACGCGAGCAGTACTTC.